These T cell receptor beta chains were read from a single sample in a study of blood T cell repertoires in COVID-19. Clones were read by immunoSEQ multiplex PCR, and TCRdb kept only the in-frame ones, dropping some. There are 200,000 or so clones in the sample; roughly 90% occur only once, and more than 2.5% lies in the top ten. Sequencing was done on a sample of PBMCs or T cells enriched from blood (not recorded which). The receptors here all came from a woman aged 25 to 39 who had recovered from COVID-19. Each CDR3 is given with its conserved first and last residue. The order of the fields is J gene, V gene, D gene, clone size, CDR3 protein, CDR3 DNA. The D gene is left open where the match is weak. A clone size is listed for some rows: how often the clone was seen (once, few, many), or a class if it is expanded.

J: TRBJ2-3
V: TRBV4-1
D: TRBD1
size: NA
CDR3: CASSQGQGSTDTQYF
DNA: TGCGCCAGCAGCCAAGGACAGGGAAGCACAGATACGCAGTATTTT

J: TRBJ2-3
V: TRBV3-1/TRBV3-2
D: TRBD2
size: NA
CDR3: CASSQLTGGYTDTQYF
DNA: TGTGCCAGCAGCCAACTGACGGGGGGGTACACAGATACGCAGTATTTT

J: TRBJ1-4
V: TRBV13
D: NA
size: NA
CDR3: CATGMLEEKLFF
DNA: TGTGCCACAGGAATGTTAGAGGAAAAACTGTTTTTT

J: TRBJ1-6
V: TRBV7-2
D: NA
size: NA
CDR3: CASSLQGGSDSPLHF
DNA: TGTGCCAGCAGCCTACAGGGTGGGTCGGATTCACCCCTCCACTTT

J: TRBJ1-5
V: TRBV18
D: NA
size: NA
CDR3: CASSPGEGIGNQPQHF
DNA: TGTGCCAGCTCACCAGGGGAGGGGATTGGCAATCAGCCCCAGCATTTT

J: TRBJ2-7
V: TRBV7-9
D: NA
size: NA
CDR3: CASSNIRGRSEQYF
DNA: TGTGCCAGCAGCAACATACGTGGTCGCAGCGAGCAGTACTTC

J: TRBJ2-5
V: TRBV9
D: TRBD2
size: NA
CDR3: CASSEPGTSGEMETQYF
DNA: TGTGCCAGCAGCGAACCCGGGACTAGCGGGGAAATGGAGACCCAGTACTTC

J: TRBJ1-5
V: TRBV12-3/TRBV12-4
D: NA
size: NA
CDR3: CASSTGVHQPQHF
DNA: TGTGCCAGCAGTACCGGGGTACATCAGCCCCAGCATTTT

J: TRBJ2-5
V: TRBV18
D: TRBD1
size: NA
CDR3: CASSPPGGSQETQYF
DNA: TGTGCCAGCTCACCACCAGGGGGCAGCCAAGAGACCCAGTACTTC

J: TRBJ2-7
V: TRBV7-9
D: NA
size: NA
CDR3: CASSFGAGVVDEQYF
DNA: TGTGCCAGCAGCTTTGGGGCAGGGGTAGTGGACGAGCAGTACTTC

J: TRBJ1-5
V: TRBV19
D: NA
size: NA
CDR3: CASSTQGRSNQPQHF
DNA: TGTGCCAGTAGTACCCAGGGTAGAAGCAATCAGCCCCAGCATTTT

J: TRBJ2-1
V: TRBV4-1
D: TRBD2
size: NA
CDR3: CASSQGTSGDLDKQFF
DNA: TGCGCCAGCAGCCAAGGGACTAGCGGGGACCTGGACAAGCAGTTCTTC

J: TRBJ1-6
V: TRBV6-1
D: NA
size: NA
CDR3: CASSEVERESPLHF
DNA: TGTGCCAGCAGTGAAGTCGAGAGGGAATCACCCCTCCACTTT

J: TRBJ2-1
V: TRBV4-2
D: TRBD2
size: NA
CDR3: CASSPGPSGGDNEQFF
DNA: TGTGCCAGCAGCCCTGGCCCTAGCGGGGGGGACAATGAGCAGTTCTTC

J: TRBJ2-7
V: TRBV3-1/TRBV3-2
D: TRBD1
size: NA
CDR3: CASSPRTGSSEQYF
DNA: TGTGCCAGCAGCCCCCGGACAGGGTCCTCCGAGCAGTACTTC

J: TRBJ1-6
V: TRBV5-6
D: NA
size: NA
CDR3: CASSLYPENSPLHF
DNA: TGTGCCAGCAGCTTGTATCCAGAAAATTCACCCCTCCACTTT

J: TRBJ1-4
V: TRBV7-9
D: TRBD1
size: NA
CDR3: CASSLAQGAKLFF
DNA: TGTGCCAGCAGCTTAGCACAGGGGGCGAAACTGTTTTTT

J: TRBJ2-3
V: TRBV5-4
D: TRBD2
size: once
CDR3: CASSWDYKNTDTQYF
DNA: TGTGCCAGCAGCTGGGACTACAAAAACACAGATACGCAGTATTTT

J: TRBJ1-5
V: TRBV2
D: TRBD1
size: NA
CDR3: CASMGQINQPQHF
DNA: TGTGCCAGCATGGGACAGATCAATCAGCCCCAGCATTTT

J: TRBJ2-1
V: TRBV7-3
D: TRBD2
size: NA
CDR3: CASSSSGAPNEQFF
DNA: TGTGCCAGCAGCTCTAGCGGGGCCCCCAATGAGCAGTTCTTC

J: TRBJ2-1
V: TRBV21-1
D: NA
size: NA
CDR3: CASSKSRTGGNEQFF
DNA: TGTGCCAGCAGCAAATCCCGGACCGGCGGGAATGAGCAGTTCTTC

J: TRBJ1-2
V: TRBV28
D: TRBD1
size: once
CDR3: CASSLWDRGVYGYTF
DNA: TGTGCCAGCAGTTTATGGGACAGGGGCGTCTATGGCTACACCTTC

J: TRBJ2-1
V: TRBV5-8
D: TRBD1
size: once
CDR3: CASSAGQGISSYNEQFF
DNA: TGTGCCAGCAGCGCGGGACAGGGGATCAGCTCCTACAATGAGCAGTTCTTC

J: TRBJ2-7
V: TRBV9
D: TRBD2
size: NA
CDR3: CASSAGLALSEQYF
DNA: TGTGCCAGCAGCGCGGGACTAGCGCTTTCCGAGCAGTACTTC

J: TRBJ2-3
V: TRBV4-1
D: TRBD2
size: NA
CDR3: CASSQASGGGATDTQYF
DNA: TGCGCCAGCAGCCAAGCCTCAGGCGGGGGGGCCACAGATACGCAGTATTTT

J: TRBJ1-5
V: TRBV6-5
D: NA
size: NA
CDR3: CASSRGQLDQPQHF
DNA: TGTGCCAGCAGTCGAGGACAGCTTGATCAGCCCCAGCATTTT

J: TRBJ2-3
V: TRBV19
D: TRBD1
size: NA
CDR3: CASSESGTVTDTQYF
DNA: TGTGCCAGTAGTGAATCCGGGACAGTCACAGATACGCAGTATTTT

J: TRBJ2-1
V: TRBV7-3
D: NA
size: NA
CDR3: CASSLRGRFNEQFF
DNA: TGTGCCAGCAGCTTAAGGGGGCGGTTCAATGAGCAGTTCTTC

J: TRBJ2-3
V: TRBV4-1
D: TRBD1
size: NA
CDR3: CASSQEDRGTDTQYF
DNA: TGCGCCAGCAGCCAAGAAGACAGGGGCACAGATACGCAGTATTTT

J: TRBJ1-2
V: TRBV5-5
D: NA
size: NA
CDR3: CASSLTGSQSNYGYTF
DNA: TGTGCCAGCAGCTTGACAGGATCCCAGTCTAACTATGGCTACACCTTC

J: TRBJ1-1
V: TRBV6-5
D: NA
size: NA
CDR3: CASTSPGDHTEAFF
DNA: TGTGCCAGCACTTCCCCAGGGGATCACACTGAAGCTTTCTTT

J: TRBJ2-7
V: TRBV6-5
D: TRBD1
size: NA
CDR3: CASSQRTGGLYEQYF
DNA: TGTGCCAGCAGTCAGCGGACAGGGGGCCTTTACGAGCAGTACTTC

J: TRBJ1-6
V: TRBV7-2
D: TRBD1
size: NA
CDR3: CASSSSRTGYSPLHF
DNA: TGTGCCAGCAGCTCTAGCAGGACAGGGTATTCACCCCTCCACTTT

J: TRBJ1-1
V: TRBV6-5
D: TRBD1
size: NA
CDR3: CASSYFNRGLAFF
DNA: TGTGCCAGCAGTTACTTTAACAGGGGGCTCGCTTTCTTT

J: TRBJ2-7
V: TRBV5-4
D: TRBD2
size: NA
CDR3: CASSLTSGGRPYEQYF
DNA: TGTGCCAGCAGCTTGACTAGCGGGGGGAGACCCTACGAGCAGTACTTC

J: TRBJ1-3
V: TRBV18
D: NA
size: NA
CDR3: CASSPTDTYSGNTIYF
DNA: TGTGCCAGCTCACCAACGGACACCTACTCTGGAAACACCATATATTTT

J: TRBJ2-2
V: TRBV18
D: NA
size: NA
CDR3: CASSPVKGLYTGELFF
DNA: TGTGCCAGCTCACCAGTTAAGGGACTTTACACCGGGGAGCTGTTTTTT

J: TRBJ2-1
V: TRBV19
D: NA
size: NA
CDR3: CASSSPPGAGLGSYNEQFF
DNA: TGTGCCAGTAGTTCCCCACCTGGTGCGGGCTTAGGCTCCTACAATGAGCAGTTCTTC

J: TRBJ2-1
V: TRBV19
D: NA
size: NA
CDR3: CASSIVVGAAAEQFF
DNA: TGTGCCAGTAGTATAGTGGTCGGTGCGGCTGCTGAGCAGTTCTTC

J: TRBJ2-3
V: TRBV4-3
D: NA
size: NA
CDR3: CASSQRDRSTDTQYF
DNA: TGCGCCAGCAGCCAGCGGGACAGAAGCACAGATACGCAGTATTTT

J: TRBJ1-3
V: TRBV29-1
D: NA
size: NA
CDR3: CSAALSSGNTIYF
DNA: TGCAGCGCCGCGCTTAGCTCTGGAAACACCATATATTTT

J: TRBJ1-6
V: TRBV19
D: TRBD1
size: NA
CDR3: CASTSGGLNSPLHF
DNA: TGTGCCAGTACCTCAGGGGGCTTAAATTCACCCCTCCACTTT

J: TRBJ1-3
V: TRBV11-2
D: NA
size: few
CDR3: CASSLDHSGNTIYF
DNA: TGTGCCAGCAGCTTAGATCATAGTGGAAACACCATATATTTT

J: TRBJ2-2
V: TRBV11-2
D: TRBD1
size: few
CDR3: CASSPRDRVSGELFF
DNA: TGTGCCAGCAGCCCGCGGGACAGGGTATCCGGGGAGCTGTTTTTT

J: TRBJ1-2
V: TRBV4-3
D: NA
size: NA
CDR3: CASSQDQGLGGYTF
DNA: TGCGCCAGCAGCCAAGATCAGGGATTAGGGGGCTACACCTTC

J: TRBJ1-1
V: TRBV27
D: NA
size: once
CDR3: CASSTRGGERITEAFF
DNA: TGTGCCAGCAGTACCCGTGGGGGGGAGAGGATCACTGAAGCTTTCTTT

J: TRBJ1-1
V: TRBV4-3
D: TRBD1
size: NA
CDR3: CASSPDRANTEAFF
DNA: TGCGCCAGCAGTCCTGACAGGGCGAACACTGAAGCTTTCTTT

J: TRBJ1-2
V: TRBV7-9
D: TRBD1
size: NA
CDR3: CASSPGTGPLYGYTF
DNA: TGTGCCAGCAGCCCCGGGACAGGGCCCCTTTATGGCTACACCTTC

J: TRBJ2-1
V: TRBV7-6
D: NA
size: NA
CDR3: CASSLGHGNEQFF
DNA: TGTGCCAGCAGCTTGGGACACGGCAATGAGCAGTTCTTC

J: TRBJ1-6
V: TRBV12-3/TRBV12-4
D: NA
size: few
CDR3: CASSRSNSPLHF
DNA: TGTGCCAGCAGCCGGAGTAATTCACCCCTCCACTTT

J: TRBJ1-6
V: TRBV6-5
D: NA
size: NA
CDR3: CASSQDAGPLHF
DNA: TGTGCCAGCAGCCAGGACGCGGGACCCCTCCACTTT

J: TRBJ2-5
V: TRBV7-9
D: TRBD1
size: NA
CDR3: CASSLPQGVETQYF
DNA: TGTGCCAGCAGCTTACCTCAGGGGGTGGAGACCCAGTACTTC

J: TRBJ1-1
V: TRBV7-9
D: TRBD1
size: NA
CDR3: CASRSTGRKTEAFF
DNA: TGTGCCAGCAGGTCGACAGGGCGGAAGACTGAAGCTTTCTTT

J: TRBJ1-6
V: TRBV7-9
D: TRBD1
size: NA
CDR3: CASSSTGVDSPLHF
DNA: TGTGCCAGCAGCTCGACAGGGGTGGATTCACCCCTCCACTTT

J: TRBJ1-5
V: TRBV6-1
D: TRBD1
size: NA
CDR3: CASSAPGTGGADQPQHF
DNA: TGTGCCAGCAGTGCCCCGGGGACAGGGGGCGCCGATCAGCCCCAGCATTTT

J: TRBJ2-1
V: TRBV10-3
D: NA
size: NA
CDR3: CAISVDGNNEQFF
DNA: TGTGCCATCAGTGTCGACGGGAACAATGAGCAGTTCTTC

J: TRBJ1-4
V: TRBV4-3
D: TRBD1
size: NA
CDR3: CASSPDRVGRYEKLFF
DNA: TGCGCCAGCAGCCCCGACAGGGTGGGAAGATATGAAAAACTGTTTTTT

J: TRBJ1-1
V: TRBV6-5
D: NA
size: NA
CDR3: CASRSLPTDEAFF
DNA: TGTGCCAGCAGGTCTCTTCCTACTGATGAAGCTTTCTTT

J: TRBJ1-6
V: TRBV4-3
D: NA
size: NA
CDR3: CASSQLGGGYNSPLHF
DNA: TGCGCCAGCAGCCAACTGGGGGGGGGATATAATTCACCCCTCCACTTT

J: TRBJ2-1
V: TRBV6-5
D: NA
size: once
CDR3: CASTKQGRGYNEQFF
DNA: TGTGCCAGCACCAAACAGGGGCGGGGCTACAATGAGCAGTTCTTC